Presented here are 5 T cell receptor beta chains from one specimen sequenced in a study of immune evolution from preneoplasia to lung adenocarcinoma. Libraries were prepared by immunoSEQ multiplex PCR; TCRdb keeps only in-frame clonotypes and omits some of them. Seen here are some 1,500 clones, around four fifths observed once, and the top ten hold around 9.1%. Sequencing was performed on FFPE atypical adenomatous hyperplasia tissue from the lung. Subset specified: atypical adenomatous hyperplasia (AAH), lung preneoplasia. The source of these receptors is a person aged 65 to 85 with lung adenocarcinoma.

V gene TRBV5-5 combines with J gene TRBJ1-3; perhaps TRBD1 as D (6 bases). V lost 1 base, J lost 0 bases, and 8 bases lay in between. The CDR3 is 15 residues long. CDR1 is SGHKS, CDR2 YYEKEE, per germline (reference sequence). The CDR3 here is CASSLTGPSGNTIYF. CDR3 DNA sequence: TGTGCCAGCAGCTTGACAGGGCCCTCTGGAAACACCATATATTTT. Full variable domain (rest looked up from reference TRBV5-5 and TRBJ1-3): DAGVTQSPTHLIKTRGQQVTLRCSPISGHKSVSWYQQVLGQGPQFIFQYYEKEERGRGNFPDRFSARQFPNYSSELNVNALLLGDSALYLCASSLTGPSGNTIYFGEGSWLTVV.

This sequence joins TRBV6-1 and TRBJ2-2; D gene ambiguous. CDR3 length: 14 amino acids. The germline gives CDR1 MNHNS, CDR2 SASEGT. V lost 2 bases to trimming and J lost 1 base, with 5 bases between them. In DNA, the CDR3 is TGTGCCAGCAGTGAACCAGTGAACACCGGGGAGCTGTTTTTT. It is translated as CASSEPVNTGELFF.

The rearrangement joins TRBV27 to TRBJ2-1; 9 bases are shared with TRBD1. The germline V gene encodes CDR1 MNHEY and CDR2 SMNVEV (reference sequence). CDR3 size: 15 residues. The trim removed 8 bases at V and 5 bases at J, leaving 10 bases unmatched. The CDR3 is CASQLGTGTNNEQFF. The DNA for the CDR3 is TGTGCCAGCCAGCTCGGGACAGGGACAAACAATGAGCAGTTCTTC.

The chain links TRBV5-1 to TRBJ1-2; D is unclear. The V end was cut by 0 bases, the J end by 7 bases, with 16 bases between. Germline V CDR1 and CDR2: SGHRS, YFSETQ. The CDR3 loop spans 15 amino acids. The DNA of the CDR3 is TGCGCCAGCAGCTTGGAGTTACCGGGAGAAGGTGGCTACACCTTC. It translates to CASSLELPGEGGYTF.

The chain uses TRBV7-9 and TRBJ2-1; 13 bases fit TRBD2. Per germline, CDR1 SEHNR and CDR2 FQNEAQ (reference sequence). V was pared by 5 bases and J by 7 bases, with 5 bases of the junction left unmatched. The CDR3 sequence is 15 residues long. The CDR3 sequence is CASSDSLAGGNEQFF. CDR3 bases: TGTGCCAGCAGCGACTCACTAGCGGGGGGGAATGAGCAGTTCTTC.